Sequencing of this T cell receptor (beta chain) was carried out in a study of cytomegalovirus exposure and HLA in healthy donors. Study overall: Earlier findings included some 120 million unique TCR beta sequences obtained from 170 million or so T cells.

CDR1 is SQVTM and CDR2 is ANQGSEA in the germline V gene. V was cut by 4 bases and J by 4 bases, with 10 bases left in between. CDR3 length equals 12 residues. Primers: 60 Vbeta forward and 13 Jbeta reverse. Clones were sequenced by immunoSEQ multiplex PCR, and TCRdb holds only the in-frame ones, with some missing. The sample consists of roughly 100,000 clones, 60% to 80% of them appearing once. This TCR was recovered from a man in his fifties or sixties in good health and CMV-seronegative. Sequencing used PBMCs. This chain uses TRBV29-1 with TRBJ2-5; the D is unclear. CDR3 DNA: TGCAGCGTTGTCCCCGGAGCAGAGACCCAGTACTTC. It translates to CSVVPGAETQYF.